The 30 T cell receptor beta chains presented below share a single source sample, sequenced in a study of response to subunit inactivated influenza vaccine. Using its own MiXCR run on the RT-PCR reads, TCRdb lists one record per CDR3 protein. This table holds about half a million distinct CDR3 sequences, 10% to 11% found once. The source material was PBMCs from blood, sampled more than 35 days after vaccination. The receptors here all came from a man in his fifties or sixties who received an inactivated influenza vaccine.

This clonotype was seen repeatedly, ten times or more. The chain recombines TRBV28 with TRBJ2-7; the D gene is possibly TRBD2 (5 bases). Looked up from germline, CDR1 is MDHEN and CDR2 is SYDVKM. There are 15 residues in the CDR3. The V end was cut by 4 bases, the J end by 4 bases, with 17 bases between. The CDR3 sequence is CASSSTGMAAYEQYF. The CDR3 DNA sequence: TGTGCCAGCAGTTCCACCGGGATGGCGGCGTACGAGCAGTACTTC.

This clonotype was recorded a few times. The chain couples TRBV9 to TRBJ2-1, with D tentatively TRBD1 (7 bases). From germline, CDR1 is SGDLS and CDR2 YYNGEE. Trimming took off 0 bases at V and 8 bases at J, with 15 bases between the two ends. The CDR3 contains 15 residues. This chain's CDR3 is CASSVGGDSLYEQFF. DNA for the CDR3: TGTGCCAGCAGCGTAGGGGGGGACAGCCTCTATGAGCAGTTCTTC.

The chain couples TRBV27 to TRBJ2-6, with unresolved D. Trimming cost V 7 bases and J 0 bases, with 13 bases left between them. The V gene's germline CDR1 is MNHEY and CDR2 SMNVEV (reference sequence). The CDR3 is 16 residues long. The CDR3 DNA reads TGTGCCAGCACCAGAAGATTGGACTCTGGGGCCAACGTCCTGACTTTC. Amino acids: CASTRRLDSGANVLTF.

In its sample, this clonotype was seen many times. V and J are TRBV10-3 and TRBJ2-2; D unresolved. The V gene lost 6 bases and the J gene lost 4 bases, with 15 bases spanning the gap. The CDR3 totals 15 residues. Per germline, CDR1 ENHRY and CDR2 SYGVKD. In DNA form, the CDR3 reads TGTGCCATCAGGTCGGAAGGGCCGGTCACCGGGGAGCTGTTTTTT. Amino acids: CAIRSEGPVTGELFF.

CDR3 sequence (DNA): TGTGCCACCAGACTCCAAGGGACAGGGGGCACAGATACGCAGTATTTT. Amino acid sequence: CATRLQGTGGTDTQYF. The chain carries TRBV2 and TRBJ2-3; TRBD1 aligns across 10 bases. The V and J ends lost 10 bases and 1 base, in that order; junction bases with no gene match: 11. Germline lookup yields CDR1 SNHLY and CDR2 FYNNEI. The CDR3 is 16 residues long.

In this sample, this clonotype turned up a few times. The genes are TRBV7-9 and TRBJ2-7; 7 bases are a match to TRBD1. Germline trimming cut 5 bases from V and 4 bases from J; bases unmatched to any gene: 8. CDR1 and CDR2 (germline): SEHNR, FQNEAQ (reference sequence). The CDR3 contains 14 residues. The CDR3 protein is CASSPAVGQYEQYF. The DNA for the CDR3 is TGTGCCAGCAGCCCGGCCGTGGGACAGTACGAGCAGTACTTC. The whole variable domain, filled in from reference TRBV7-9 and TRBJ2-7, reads DTGVSQNPRHKITKRGQNVTFRCDPISEHNRLYWYRQTLGQGPEFLTYFQNEAQLEKSRLLSDRFSAERPKGSFSTLEIQRTEQGDSAMYLCASSPAVGQYEQYFGPGTRLTVT.

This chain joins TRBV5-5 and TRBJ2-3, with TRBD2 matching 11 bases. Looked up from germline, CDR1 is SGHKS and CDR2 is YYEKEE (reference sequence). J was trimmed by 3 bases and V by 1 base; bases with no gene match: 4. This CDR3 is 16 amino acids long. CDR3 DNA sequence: TGTGCCAGCAGCTTGCCCCTAGCGGGAGGTACAGATACGCAGTATTTT. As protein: CASSLPLAGGTDTQYF.

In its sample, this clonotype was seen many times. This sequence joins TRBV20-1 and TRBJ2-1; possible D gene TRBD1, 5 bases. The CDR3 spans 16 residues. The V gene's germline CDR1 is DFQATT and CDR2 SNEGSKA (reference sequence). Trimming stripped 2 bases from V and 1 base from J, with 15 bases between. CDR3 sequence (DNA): TGCAGTGCTAGACCGACAGTAAGGGCTTCCTACAATGAGCAGTTCTTC. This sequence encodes CSARPTVRASYNEQFF.

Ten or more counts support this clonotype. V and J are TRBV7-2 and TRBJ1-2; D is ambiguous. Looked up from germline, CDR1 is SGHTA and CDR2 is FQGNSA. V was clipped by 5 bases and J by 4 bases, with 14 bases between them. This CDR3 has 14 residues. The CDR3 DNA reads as TGTGCCAGCAGCGTGGGAGGGTATATCTATGGCTACACCTTC. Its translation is CASSVGGYIYGYTF.

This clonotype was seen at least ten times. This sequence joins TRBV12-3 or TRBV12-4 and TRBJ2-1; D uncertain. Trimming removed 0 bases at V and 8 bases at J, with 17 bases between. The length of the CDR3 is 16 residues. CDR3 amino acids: CASSLAATLDGDEQFF. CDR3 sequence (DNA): TGTGCCAGCAGTTTAGCGGCGACCCTGGACGGCGATGAGCAGTTCTTC.

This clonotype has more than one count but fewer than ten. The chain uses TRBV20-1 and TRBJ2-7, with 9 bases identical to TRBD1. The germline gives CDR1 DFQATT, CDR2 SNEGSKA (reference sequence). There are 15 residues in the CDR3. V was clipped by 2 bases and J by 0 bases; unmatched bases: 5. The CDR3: CSARPGTGSSYEQYF. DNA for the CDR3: TGCAGTGCTAGACCCGGGACAGGGAGCTCCTACGAGCAGTACTTC.

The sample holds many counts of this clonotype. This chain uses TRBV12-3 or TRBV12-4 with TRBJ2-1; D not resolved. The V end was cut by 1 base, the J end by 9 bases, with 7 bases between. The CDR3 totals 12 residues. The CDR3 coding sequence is TGTGCCAGCAGTTTAGGCGCATTTGAGCAGTTCTTC. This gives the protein CASSLGAFEQFF.

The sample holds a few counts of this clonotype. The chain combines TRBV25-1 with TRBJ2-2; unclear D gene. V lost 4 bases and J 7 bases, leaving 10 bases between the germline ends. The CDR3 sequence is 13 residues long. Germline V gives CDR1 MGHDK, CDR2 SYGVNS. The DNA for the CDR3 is TGTGCCAGCAGTGCCCTATGGGACGGGGAGCTGTTTTTT. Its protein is CASSALWDGELFF.

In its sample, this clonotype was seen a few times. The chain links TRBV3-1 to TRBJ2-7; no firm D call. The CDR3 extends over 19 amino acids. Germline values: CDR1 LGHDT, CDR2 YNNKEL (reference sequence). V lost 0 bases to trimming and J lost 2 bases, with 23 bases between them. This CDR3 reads CASSQDHGWATHRPYEQYF. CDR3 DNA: TGTGCCAGCAGCCAAGACCACGGATGGGCGACCCACCGGCCCTACGAGCAGTACTTC.

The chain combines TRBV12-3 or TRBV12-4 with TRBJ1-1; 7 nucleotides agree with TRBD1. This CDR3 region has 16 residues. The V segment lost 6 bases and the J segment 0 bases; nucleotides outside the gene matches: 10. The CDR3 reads CASRWNRGGMNTEAFF. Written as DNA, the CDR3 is TGTGCCAGCAGATGGAACAGGGGAGGAATGAACACTGAAGCTTTCTTT.

The CDR3, as DNA: TGTGCCAGCAGTTCCGATAGTCGGGCTGAAGCTTTCTTT. Its protein is CASSSDSRAEAFF. The V gene is TRBV28, the J gene TRBJ1-1; D not certain. The CDR3 spans 13 residues. CDR1 is MDHEN, CDR2 SYDVKM, per germline. Trimming cost V 4 bases and J 6 bases, with 12 bases left between them.

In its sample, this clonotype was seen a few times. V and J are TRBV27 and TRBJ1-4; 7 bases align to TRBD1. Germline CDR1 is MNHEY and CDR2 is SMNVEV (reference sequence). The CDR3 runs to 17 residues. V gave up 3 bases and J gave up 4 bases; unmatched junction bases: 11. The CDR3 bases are TGTGCCAGCAGTTTGCTCCCCCCGGGACAGTTTAATGAAAAACTGTTTTTT. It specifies CASSLLPPGQFNEKLFF.

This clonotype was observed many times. The CDR3 here is CATKIDRGLTTEAFF. CDR3 sequence (DNA): TGTGCCACCAAAATCGACAGGGGGCTCACCACTGAAGCTTTCTTT. The V and J genes are TRBV15 and TRBJ1-1; 10 bases map to TRBD1. CDR1 and CDR2 (germline): LNHNV, YYDKDF (reference sequence). The CDR3 contains 15 residues. The junction had 9 bases not matched to a gene; V was cut back by 7 bases and J by 4 bases.

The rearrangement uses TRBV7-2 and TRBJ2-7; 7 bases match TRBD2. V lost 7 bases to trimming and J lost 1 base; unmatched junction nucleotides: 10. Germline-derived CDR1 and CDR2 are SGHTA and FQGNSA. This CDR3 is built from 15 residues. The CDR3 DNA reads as TGTGCCAGCAAGGTCGGGGAGGGGATGTCCTACGAGCAGTACTTC. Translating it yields CASKVGEGMSYEQYF.

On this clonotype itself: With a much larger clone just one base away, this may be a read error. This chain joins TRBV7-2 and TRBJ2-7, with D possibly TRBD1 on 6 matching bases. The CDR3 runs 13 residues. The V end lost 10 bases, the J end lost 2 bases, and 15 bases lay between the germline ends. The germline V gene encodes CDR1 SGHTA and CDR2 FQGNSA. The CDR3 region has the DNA TGTGCCACCTCGTGGCAGGGGACCTACGAGCAGTACTTC. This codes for CATSWQGTYEQYF. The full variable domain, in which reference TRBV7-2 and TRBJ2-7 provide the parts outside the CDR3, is GAGVSQSPSNKVTEKGKDVELRCDPISGHTALYWYRQSLGQGLEFLIYFQGNSAPDKSGLPSDRFSAERTGGSVSTLTIQRTQQEDSAVYLCATSWQGTYEQYFGPGTRLTVT.

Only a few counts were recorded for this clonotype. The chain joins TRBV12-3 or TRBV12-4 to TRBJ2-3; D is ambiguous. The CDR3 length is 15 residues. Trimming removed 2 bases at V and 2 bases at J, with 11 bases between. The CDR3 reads CASSLSAVPTDTQYF. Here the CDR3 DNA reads TGTGCCAGCAGTTTATCGGCGGTCCCCACAGATACGCAGTATTTT.

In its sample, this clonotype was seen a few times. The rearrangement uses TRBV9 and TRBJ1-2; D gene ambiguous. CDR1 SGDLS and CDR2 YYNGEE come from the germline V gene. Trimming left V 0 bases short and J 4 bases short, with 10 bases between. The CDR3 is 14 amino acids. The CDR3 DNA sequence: TGTGCCAGCAGCGTAGCGTCCGGGAGCTATGGCTACACCTTC. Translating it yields CASSVASGSYGYTF. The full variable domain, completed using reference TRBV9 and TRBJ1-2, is DSGVTQTPKHLITATGQRVTLRCSPRSGDLSVYWYQQSLDQGLQFLIQYYNGEERAKGNILERFSAQQFPDLHSELNLSSLELGDSALYFCASSVASGSYGYTFGSGTRLTVV.

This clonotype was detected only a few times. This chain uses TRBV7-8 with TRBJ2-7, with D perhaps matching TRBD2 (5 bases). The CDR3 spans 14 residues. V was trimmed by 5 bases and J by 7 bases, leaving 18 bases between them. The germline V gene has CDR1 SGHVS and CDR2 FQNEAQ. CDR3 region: CASSPDKGRGEQYF. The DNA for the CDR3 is TGTGCCAGCAGCCCCGACAAGGGTCGGGGAGAGCAGTACTTC.

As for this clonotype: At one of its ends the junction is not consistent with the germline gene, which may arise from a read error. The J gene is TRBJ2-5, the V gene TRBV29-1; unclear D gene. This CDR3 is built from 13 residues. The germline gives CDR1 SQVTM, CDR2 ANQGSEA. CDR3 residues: CSVERTYQETHYF. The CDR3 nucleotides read TGCAGCGTTGAAAGGACGTACCAAGAGACCCACTACTTC.

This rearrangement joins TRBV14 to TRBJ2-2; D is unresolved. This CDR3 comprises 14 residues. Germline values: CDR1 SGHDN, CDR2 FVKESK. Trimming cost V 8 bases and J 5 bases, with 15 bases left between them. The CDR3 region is CASASQIYTGELFF. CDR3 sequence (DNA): TGTGCCAGCGCGTCCCAAATTTATACCGGGGAGCTGTTTTTT.

The CDR3 nucleotides read TGTGCCAGCAGCTTAGCGAGGTTGGGGAGAGACACCGGGGAGCTGTTTTTT. This codes for CASSLARLGRDTGELFF. The rearrangement links TRBV7-9 to TRBJ2-2, with a possible D match to TRBD2 (5 bases). The CDR3 consists of 17 residues. Trimming took 0 bases from V and 3 from J, leaving 14 bases between them. The germline gives CDR1 SEHNR, CDR2 FQNEAQ (reference sequence).

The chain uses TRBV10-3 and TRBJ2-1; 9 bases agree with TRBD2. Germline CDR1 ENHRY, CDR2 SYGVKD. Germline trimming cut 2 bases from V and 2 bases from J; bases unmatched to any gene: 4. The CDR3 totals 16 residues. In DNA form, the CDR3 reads TGTGCCATCAGTGAGCGATCTAGCGGGGCCTACAATGAGCAGTTCTTC. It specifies CAISERSSGAYNEQFF.

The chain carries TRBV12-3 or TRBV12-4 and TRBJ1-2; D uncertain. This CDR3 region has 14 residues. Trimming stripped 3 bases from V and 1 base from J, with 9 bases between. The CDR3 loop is CASSFRGINYGYTF. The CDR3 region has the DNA TGTGCCAGCAGTTTCCGAGGGATTAACTATGGCTACACCTTC.

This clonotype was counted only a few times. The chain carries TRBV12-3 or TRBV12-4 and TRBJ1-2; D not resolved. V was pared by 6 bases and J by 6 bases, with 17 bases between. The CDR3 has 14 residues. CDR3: CASSPAVYGDGYTF. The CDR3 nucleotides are TGTGCCAGCAGCCCAGCAGTCTACGGGGATGGCTACACCTTC.

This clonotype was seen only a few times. CDR3 sequence reads: CASEGDRTGELFF. The DNA for the CDR3 is TGTGCCAGCGAGGGGGATAGAACCGGGGAGCTGTTTTTT. The chain has TRBV7-3 and TRBJ2-2; perhaps TRBD1 as D (6 bases). The CDR3 sequence is 13 residues long. The V gene's germline CDR1 is SGHTA and CDR2 FQGTGA. V was shortened by 8 bases and J by 5 bases, with 12 bases between the two germline ends. Filled out from reference TRBV7-3 and TRBJ2-2, the complete variable domain reads GAGVSQTPSNKVTEKGKYVELRCDPISGHTALYWYRQSLGQGPEFLIYFQGTGAADDSGLPNDRFFAVRPEGSVSTLKIQRTERGDSAVYLCASEGDRTGELFFGEGSRLTVL.